Shown below are 21 T cell receptor beta chains from a single sample sequenced in a study of blood T cell repertoires in COVID-19. The data were produced by immunoSEQ multiplex PCR, yet TCRdb's version contains in-frame clones alone and is incomplete. The table lists some 20,000 clones, 70% to 80% of them singletons. Sequences were obtained from peripheral blood. Receptor source: an elderly man with acute or convalescent COVID-19.

The genes are TRBV10-1 and TRBJ2-3; D may be TRBD2 (5 bases). The CDR3 has 18 amino acids. Germline lookup yields CDR1 WNHNN and CDR2 SYGVQD (reference sequence). The ends were cut back, 4 bases at V and 3 bases at J, with 23 bases in the middle. The CDR3 protein is CASSASFGPPPGTDTQYF. For the CDR3, the DNA is TGCGCCAGCAGTGCTAGCTTTGGACCCCCTCCGGGGACAGATACGCAGTATTTT.

This clone has just a few counts. This chain joins TRBV10-1 and TRBJ2-7, with TRBD2 identical over 10 bases. Germline values: CDR1 WNHNN, CDR2 SYGVQD (reference sequence). Trimming cost V 8 bases and J 1 base; bases outside gene matches: 5. This CDR3 contains 14 residues. The CDR3 nucleotides read TGCGCCAGCGTTGGACTAGCGGTATCCTACGAGCAGTACGTC. Protein product: CASVGLAVSYEQYV.

This chain uses TRBV5-1 with TRBJ2-1; D possibly corresponds to TRBD2 (6 bases). The CDR3 totals 16 residues. Germline assignment: CDR1 SGHRS and CDR2 YFSETQ. V dropped 0 bases and J dropped 0 bases, with 10 bases sitting between them. CDR3 in DNA: TGCGCCAGCAGCTTGGTGGTGGACTACTCCTACAATGAGCAGTTCTTC. Amino acids: CASSLVVDYSYNEQFF.

This chain links TRBV7-9 with TRBJ1-6; weak D call: TRBD1 (5 bases). Trimming took 4 bases from V and 13 from J, leaving 23 bases between them. The CDR3 contains 16 residues. CDR1 SEHNR and CDR2 FQNEAQ come from the germline V gene (reference sequence). CDR3 residues: CASSSLRGGAAGPLHF. DNA for the CDR3: TGTGCCAGCAGCTCCCTACGGGGAGGGGCGGCCGGGCCCCTCCACTTT.

The chain joins TRBV29-1 to TRBJ2-1; a weak D match, TRBD2 (5 bases). With 5 bases removed from V and 2 bases from J, the gap between germline ends came to 13 bases. CDR1 is SQVTM and CDR2 is ANQGSEA in the germline V gene. CDR3 length: 14 amino acids. CDR3 loop: CSVNLASAYNEQFF. The CDR3 DNA is TGCAGCGTTAATCTAGCCTCCGCCTACAATGAGCAGTTCTTC.

The rearrangement links TRBV19 to TRBJ1-5; TRBD1 agrees at 9 bases. This CDR3 comprises 16 residues. V gave up 3 bases and J gave up 4 bases; unmatched junction bases: 7. Germline V gives CDR1 LNHDA, CDR2 SQIVND (reference sequence). CDR3 in amino acids: CASSIGTGTGNQPQHF. CDR3 DNA: TGTGCCAGTAGTATCGGGACAGGGACAGGGAATCAGCCCCAGCATTTT.

This chain joins TRBV5-1 and TRBJ2-1, with 8 positions matching TRBD2. There are 15 residues in the CDR3. Germline assignment: CDR1 SGHRS and CDR2 YFSETQ. Trimming cost V 1 base and J 8 bases; bases outside gene matches: 8. Here the CDR3 reads CASSLTSGSIYEQFF. The CDR3 DNA follows: TGCGCCAGCAGCTTGACCAGCGGGAGTATATATGAGCAGTTCTTC.

The chain has TRBV6-5 and TRBJ2-3; possibly TRBD2 for D (7 bases). Germline CDR1 and CDR2: MNHEY and SVGAGI. The length of the CDR3 is 16 residues. V was pared by 2 bases and J by 6 bases, with 18 bases between. The chain's CDR3 is CASSYEAPRGADTQYF. Written as DNA, the CDR3 is TGTGCCAGCAGTTACGAGGCACCTCGGGGGGCCGATACGCAGTATTTT.

The chain is built from TRBV28 and TRBJ1-4; 9 bases match TRBD1. CDR1 and CDR2 (germline): MDHEN, SYDVKM. V was pared by 7 bases and J by 8 bases, with 11 bases of the junction left unmatched. The CDR3 spans 15 residues. The CDR3 DNA is TGTGCCAGCATCCCCCCGGGACAGGGTCGCGAAAAACTGTTTTTT. Translation gives CASIPPGQGREKLFF. The full variable domain, with the rest looked up from reference TRBV28 and TRBJ1-4, is DVKVTQSSRYLVKRTGEKVFLECVQDMDHENMFWYRQDPGLGLRLIYFSYDVKMKEKGDIPEGYSVSREKKERFSLILESASTNQTSMYLCASIPPGQGREKLFFGSGTQLSVL.

The chain combines TRBV7-9 with TRBJ2-1; tentative D call: TRBD1 (5 bases). This CDR3 is 16 amino acids long. Germline CDR1 reads SEHNR; CDR2 reads FQNEAQ (reference sequence). The germline V and J ends were trimmed by 0 bases and 6 bases, with 15 bases remaining between them. The CDR3 loop is CASSLAPGQPSNEQFF. The CDR3, as DNA: TGTGCCAGCAGCTTAGCGCCCGGACAACCCTCCAATGAGCAGTTCTTC.

This clone has only one observation. V gene TRBV11-1 combines with J gene TRBJ2-5; possible D gene TRBD2, 6 bases. The V gene's germline CDR1 is SGHAT and CDR2 FQDESV (reference sequence). The V gene lost 1 base and the J gene lost 5 bases, with 11 bases spanning the gap. The length of the CDR3 is 14 residues. The CDR3 loop reads CASSLVRGGETQYF. The DNA for the CDR3 is TGTGCCAGCAGCTTAGTGCGGGGCGGGGAGACCCAGTACTTC.

V and J are TRBV9 and TRBJ2-5; 10 bases align to TRBD2. This CDR3 is built from 17 residues. With 0 bases clipped from V and 5 bases from J, the junction kept 10 bases outside the gene matches. The V gene's germline CDR1 is SGDLS and CDR2 YYNGEE. The CDR3 coding sequence is TGTGCCAGCAGCGTAGGCGGACTAGCGGCTGTCCAGGAGACCCAGTACTTC. It is translated as CASSVGGLAAVQETQYF.

The chain employs TRBV27 and TRBJ1-5; no definite D call. The ends were cut back, 3 bases at V and 4 bases at J, with 7 bases in the middle. Germline V gene data show CDR1 as MNHEY and CDR2 as SMNVEV (reference sequence). The CDR3 is 13 amino acids. The CDR3 is CASSLTGNQPQHF. CDR3 sequence (DNA): TGTGCCAGCAGTTTGACCGGGAATCAGCCCCAGCATTTT.

This chain uses TRBV14 with TRBJ2-3; D perhaps matches TRBD2 (5 bases). The germline gives CDR1 SGHDN, CDR2 FVKESK. The CDR3 has 15 amino acids. V lost 2 bases, J lost 7 bases, and 16 bases lay in between. The CDR3, as DNA: TGTGCCAGCAGCCAACCTAGCCCCATCCACAATACGCAGTATTTT. As protein: CASSQPSPIHNTQYF.

The V call is TRBV19, the J call TRBJ2-6, with TRBD1 matching 11 bases. The CDR3 length is 17 residues. J gave up 1 base and V 5 bases, and 4 bases lay outside the gene matches. Germline V lookup: CDR1 LNHDA, CDR2 SQIVND (reference sequence). The CDR3 spells CASSGGTGGSGANVLTF. Written as DNA, the CDR3 is TGTGCCAGTAGTGGCGGGACAGGGGGATCTGGGGCCAACGTCCTGACTTTC.

This clone occurred once. The rearrangement links TRBV5-1 to TRBJ2-5, with 12 bases matching TRBD1. J gave up 1 base and V 3 bases, and 4 bases lay outside the gene matches. The germline gives CDR1 SGHRS, CDR2 YFSETQ. This CDR3 region has 16 residues. The CDR3 spells CASSSRDRGRQETQYF. In nucleotides, the CDR3 is TGCGCCAGCAGCTCTCGGGACAGGGGGCGCCAAGAGACCCAGTACTTC.

The rearrangement uses TRBV4-1 and TRBJ1-4, with 9 positions matching TRBD1. The CDR3 contains 20 residues. The V gene end was trimmed by 0 bases and the J gene end by 2 bases; junction bases not matched to a gene: 13. The germline V gene encodes CDR1 MGHRA and CDR2 YSYEKL. The CDR3, as DNA: TGCGCCAGCAGCCAAGATCGTGAGACAGGGGGAGTCGGCACTAATGAAAAACTGTTTTTT. It yields the protein CASSQDRETGGVGTNEKLFF.

The chain joins TRBV5-1 to TRBJ2-5; possibly TRBD2 for D (6 bases). Germline V lookup: CDR1 SGHRS, CDR2 YFSETQ. The ends were cut back, 4 bases at V and 4 bases at J, with 17 bases in the middle. CDR3 length: 15 residues. The CDR3 nucleotides are TGCGCCAGCAGCCCGGAGGGGCCGATCGTAGAGACCCAGTACTTC. Protein: CASSPEGPIVETQYF.

The rearrangement uses TRBV19 and TRBJ1-4; 8 bases match TRBD1. Germline V gene sequence: CDR1 LNHDA, CDR2 SQIVND (reference sequence). Trimming took 5 bases from V and 5 from J; bases not matched to a gene: 1. This CDR3 contains 13 residues. The DNA for the CDR3 is TGTGCCAGTAGTCGGACAGGGAATGAAAAACTGTTTTTT. It encodes CASSRTGNEKLFF.

V and J are TRBV9 and TRBJ2-2, with 8 bases lining up with TRBD1. The CDR3 has 13 residues. The V and J ends lost 7 bases and 3 bases, in that order; junction bases with no gene match: 2. CDR1 SGDLS and CDR2 YYNGEE come from the germline V gene. Here the CDR3 reads CASQQGDTGELFF. The CDR3 bases are TGTGCCAGCCAACAGGGGGACACCGGGGAGCTGTTTTTT.

V and J are TRBV9 and TRBJ2-2; a possible D gene is TRBD2 (5 bases). Looked up from germline, CDR1 is SGDLS and CDR2 is YYNGEE. With 0 bases removed from V and 6 bases from J, the gap between germline ends came to 15 bases. This CDR3 is built from 16 residues. The CDR3 DNA follows: TGTGCCAGCAGCGTAGGAGCGGAGAAAGGTGCCGGGGAGCTGTTTTTT. Encoded protein: CASSVGAEKGAGELFF.